This T cell receptor (beta chain) emerged from a study of blood T cell repertoires in COVID-19. In the original processing: Reference gene primer amplification in the assay estimated nucleated cell counts. Some clones are missing from TCRdb's copy, which holds only in-frame ones; the method was immunoSEQ multiplex PCR. That table supplies the V and J calls and clone size; D and trimming were determined from the DNA. This table has more than 300,000 clones, around 86% appearing once. Trimming pared 4 bases from V and 1 base from J, leaving 14 bases between. This CDR3 contains 16 residues. CDR1 and CDR2 from the germline V gene are SGDLS and YYNGEE.

The source material was PBMCs or T cells enriched from blood (not recorded which). This receptor was taken from a woman in her late teens or twenties who had recovered from COVID-19. The chain is built from TRBV9 and TRBJ2-2, with a tentative D call TRBD1 (6 bases). CDR3 nucleotides: TGTGCCAGCAGCCCATTGGGACATCAGAACACCGGGGAGCTGTTTTTT. Protein: CASSPLGHQNTGELFF.